A selection of T cell receptor beta chains follows, all from one sample in a study of memory CD4+ T cells and cytomegalovirus serostatus. Method: immunoSEQ multiplex PCR; TCRdb's copy keeps in-frame clones and lacks some. The sample lists more than 55,000 clones; 80% to 85% were seen once. The sequenced sample consisted of memory CD4+ T cells from blood. Receptors were obtained from an adult in good health and CMV-seronegative. Both conserved end residues are part of each CDR3. A D gene is named only where the DNA matches it firmly. Some rows mark clone size as missing; the rest say once, few, many or name a class of expanded clone.

CDR3: CASSPPRGSNYGYTF
DNA: TGTGCCAGTAGTCCCCCGAGGGGCTCAAACTATGGCTACACCTTC
J: TRBJ1-2
size: -
V: TRBV19
D: -

CDR3: CASSPDRGADTQYF
DNA: TGTGCCAGCAGCCCTGACAGGGGCGCAGATACGCAGTATTTT
J: TRBJ2-3
size: -
V: TRBV6-1
D: TRBD1

CDR3: CASSLNNPGQGVGETQYF
DNA: TGTGCCAGCAGCTTGAATAATCCGGGACAGGGAGTGGGAGAGACCCAGTACTTC
J: TRBJ2-5
size: once
V: TRBV7-8
D: TRBD1

CDR3: CASRGDSNEQFF
DNA: TGTGCCAGCAGGGGGGACAGCAATGAGCAGTTCTTC
J: TRBJ2-1
size: -
V: TRBV2
D: TRBD1

CDR3: CASSEARGKGYTF
DNA: TGTGCCAGCAGTGAAGCGCGAGGGAAAGGCTACACCTTC
J: TRBJ1-2
size: few
V: TRBV6-1
D: -

CDR3: CASSPRVGVGGTYEQYF
DNA: TGTGCCAGCAGTCCCCGCGTGGGGGTCGGGGGGACCTACGAGCAGTACTTC
J: TRBJ2-7
size: -
V: TRBV27
D: TRBD2

CDR3: CASSLAKGLAGVVNEQFF
DNA: TGTGCCAGCAGCTTGGCCAAAGGACTAGCGGGAGTCGTGAATGAGCAGTTCTTC
J: TRBJ2-1
size: once
V: TRBV5-4
D: TRBD2

CDR3: CASSSPGPRTGELFF
DNA: TGTGCCAGCAGCAGTCCGGGACCCCGCACCGGGGAGCTGTTTTTT
J: TRBJ2-2
size: -
V: TRBV7-2
D: -

CDR3: CASSPRDTTEAFF
DNA: TGTGCCAGCTCACCTAGGGACACCACTGAAGCTTTCTTT
J: TRBJ1-1
size: few
V: TRBV18
D: -

CDR3: CASSPVRWQRTYEQYF
DNA: TGTGCCAGCAGCCCCGTTAGATGGCAGAGAACCTACGAGCAGTACTTC
J: TRBJ2-7
size: -
V: TRBV11-2
D: -

CDR3: CASSVTGNYGYTF
DNA: TGTGCCAGCAGTGTGACAGGGAACTATGGCTACACCTTC
J: TRBJ1-2
size: -
V: TRBV2
D: TRBD1

CDR3: CASSPPGLAGTNEQFF
DNA: TGTGCCAGCTCACCACCCGGACTAGCGGGAACCAATGAGCAGTTCTTC
J: TRBJ2-1
size: -
V: TRBV18
D: TRBD2

CDR3: CASSLGQYNEQFF
DNA: TGTGCCAGCAGCCTCGGACAGTACAATGAGCAGTTCTTC
J: TRBJ2-1
size: -
V: TRBV5-6
D: -

CDR3: CASSRGQSTEAFF
DNA: TGCGCCAGCAGCCGAGGACAGTCCACTGAAGCTTTCTTT
J: TRBJ1-1
size: medium-sized
V: TRBV4-1
D: -

CDR3: CASSPDLDSQLFF
DNA: TGTGCCAGCTCACCGGACCTTGATTCTCAACTGTTTTTT
J: TRBJ1-4
size: -
V: TRBV18
D: -

CDR3: CASSITPNPQFF
DNA: TGTGCCAGTAGTATAACCCCGAACCCGCAGTTCTTC
J: TRBJ2-1
size: -
V: TRBV19
D: -

CDR3: CASSLLAGGTDTQYF
DNA: TGTGCCAGCAGCTTGTTGGCTGGAGGCACAGATACGCAGTATTTT
J: TRBJ2-3
size: -
V: TRBV5-6
D: -

CDR3: CASGIKANYEQYF
DNA: TGCGCCAGCGGGATAAAAGCTAACTACGAGCAGTACTTC
J: TRBJ2-7
size: -
V: TRBV10-2
D: -

CDR3: CASSLHPQGAGNTIYF
DNA: TGTGCCAGCTCACTCCACCCACAGGGAGCCGGAAACACCATATATTTT
J: TRBJ1-3
size: -
V: TRBV18
D: -

CDR3: CASSERQRPTNEKLFF
DNA: TGTGCCAGCAGTGAAAGACAGAGACCAACTAATGAAAAACTGTTTTTT
J: TRBJ1-4
size: once
V: TRBV6-1
D: -

CDR3: CASSFVSGGPYYSYNEQFF
DNA: TGTGCCAGCAGCTTTGTTAGCGGGGGGCCCTACTACTCCTACAATGAGCAGTTCTTC
J: TRBJ2-1
size: -
V: TRBV12-1
D: -

CDR3: CASSPGTQETQYF
DNA: TGCGCCAGCAGTCCGGGAACCCAAGAGACCCAGTACTTC
J: TRBJ2-5
size: -
V: TRBV10-1
D: -

CDR3: CASSSKRDSYTGELFF
DNA: TGTGCCAGCAGTTCTAAGAGGGACTCCTACACCGGGGAGCTGTTTTTT
J: TRBJ2-2
size: -
V: TRBV7-2
D: -

CDR3: CASRTGWDEQFF
DNA: TGTGCCAGCAGGACCGGGTGGGATGAGCAGTTCTTC
J: TRBJ2-1
size: -
V: TRBV7-2
D: -